This section outlines one T cell receptor (beta chain) sequence together with its context. V dropped 3 bases and J dropped 5 bases, with 10 bases sitting between them. The V gene's germline CDR1 is SQVTM and CDR2 ANQGSEA. The CDR3 is 12 residues long. These data come from a study of blood T cell repertoires in COVID-19. Study at large: COVID-19 samples collected from the United States, Italy and Spain covered acute and convalescent phases. Nucleic acid was either cDNA or gDNA, and it came from T cells, B-cell-depleted T cells, or PBMCs.

Data came from immunoSEQ multiplex PCR; TCRdb stores just in-frame clones and leaves some out. The profile shows approximately 270,000 clones, 80% to 90% of them singletons. The rearrangement joins TRBV29-1 to TRBJ1-1, with unresolved D. The origin of this receptor is a man at least 80 years old with acute or convalescent COVID-19. Sequences were obtained from peripheral blood. CDR3 in DNA: TGCAGCGTTGATTTGGAGTCGACTGAAGCTTTCTTT. It translates to CSVDLESTEAFF. Full variable domain (rest looked up from reference TRBV29-1 and TRBJ1-1): SAVISQKPSRDICQRGTSLTIQCQVDSQVTMMFWYRQQPGQSLTLIATANQGSEATYESGFVIDKFPISRPNLTFSTLTVSNMSPEDSSIYLCSVDLESTEAFFGQGTRLTVV.